Listed below are T cell receptor beta chains from one sample, sequenced in a study of blood T cells in healthy people across ages. TCRdb itself ran the 5' RACE reads through MiXCR, one entry per CDR3 protein. The data hold roughly 1.9 million distinct CDR3 sequences, with about 39% observed a single time. Input material: blood. The receptor source for this set is a human donor in good health. The CDR3 runs from the conserved cysteine through the conserved F or W. The D gene is left open where the match is weak. Only part of the rows carry a size: once, few, many, or a class if the clone is expanded.

v_call	d_call	j_call	clone_size	cdr3_aa	cdr3_nt
TRBV12-3/TRBV12-4	NA	TRBJ2-7	NA	CASSSTPPGLINSYEQYF	TGTGCCAGCAGTTCCACACCTCCGGGACTCATCAACTCCTACGAGCAGTACTTC
TRBV7-2	NA	TRBJ1-4	few	CASSLVGTYEKLFF	TGTGCCAGCAGCTTAGTTGGGACATATGAAAAACTGTTTTTT
TRBV5-1	TRBD1	TRBJ1-1	NA	CASSRGERGLNTEAFF	TGCGCCAGCAGCCGGGGGGAGAGGGGGCTGAACACTGAAGCTTTCTTT
TRBV12-3/TRBV12-4	NA	TRBJ2-5	NA	CASSLVARDIRETQYF	TGTGCCAGCAGTTTAGTGGCCCGGGACATACGCGAGACCCAGTACTTC
TRBV2	TRBD1	TRBJ1-2	NA	CASSARTGAYGYTF	TGTGCCAGCAGCGCTAGGACAGGGGCTTATGGCTACACCTTC
TRBV5-1	NA	TRBJ2-7	many	CASSSGDTYEQYF	TGCGCCAGCAGCTCGGGAGACACGTACGAGCAGTACTTC
TRBV10-3	NA	TRBJ1-1	NA	CAISAWGTEAFF	TGTGCCATCAGTGCTTGGGGCACTGAAGCTTTCTTT
TRBV7-8	TRBD2	TRBJ2-7	NA	CASSLSSSGVYEQYF	TGTGCCAGCAGCTTATCGTCTAGCGGGGTTTACGAGCAGTACTTC
TRBV4-3	NA	TRBJ2-5	NA	CASSRELGQETQYF	TGCGCCAGCAGCCGAGAGCTGGGACAAGAGACCCAGTACTTC
TRBV5-1	NA	TRBJ2-5	NA	CASSLADLPGSETQYF	TGCGCCAGCAGCTTGGCGGATTTGCCGGGGTCAGAGACCCAGTACTTC
TRBV7-6	NA	TRBJ2-3	few	CASSLANTRTDTQYF	TGTGCCAGCAGCTTAGCTAATACTAGAACAGATACGCAGTATTTT
TRBV12-3/TRBV12-4	NA	TRBJ1-6	NA	CASTEFLNSPLHF	TGTGCCAGCACAGAATTTCTTAATTCACCCCTCCACTTT
TRBV20-1	NA	TRBJ2-3	NA	CSARKAGRVGDTQYF	TGCAGTGCTAGAAAGGCAGGGCGAGTCGGAGATACGCAGTATTTT
TRBV7-9	TRBD2	TRBJ2-1	NA	CASSLWPSGIEIPYNEQFF	TGTGCCAGCAGCTTATGGCCTAGCGGGATAGAGATTCCCTACAATGAGCAGTTCTTC
TRBV7-3	NA	TRBJ2-5	NA	CASSLYRDETQYF	TGTGCCAGCAGCTTATACCGCGATGAGACCCAGTACTTC
TRBV7-2	NA	TRBJ2-3	NA	CASSLDAPDTQYF	TGTGCCAGCAGCTTAGACGCTCCAGATACGCAGTATTTT
TRBV7-2	NA	TRBJ2-1	NA	CASSSSRDSGGEQFF	TGTGCCAGCAGCTCCAGCCGGGATTCCGGGGGTGAGCAGTTCTTC
TRBV20-1	NA	TRBJ2-5	NA	CSAPQEGQETQYF	TGCAGTGCCCCACAGGAAGGCCAAGAGACCCAGTACTTC
TRBV20-1	TRBD1	TRBJ1-2	few	CSARPPGTGGVGYTF	TGCAGTGCTAGACCACCCGGGACAGGGGGCGTTGGCTACACCTTC
TRBV14	NA	TRBJ2-1	NA	CASSQEQGYSSYNEQFF	TGTGCCAGCAGCCAAGAACAGGGATACAGCTCCTACAATGAGCAGTTCTTC
TRBV6-5	TRBD1	TRBJ1-2	NA	CASSYTMGQGAVYGYTF	TGTGCCAGCAGTTACACTATGGGACAGGGGGCGGTCTATGGCTACACCTTC
TRBV25-1	NA	TRBJ1-1	NA	CATLGGMNTEAFF	TGTGCCACCCTAGGGGGGATGAACACTGAAGCTTTCTTT
TRBV5-1	NA	TRBJ2-7	NA	CASSPGAQGVAYEQYF	TGCGCCAGCAGCCCGGGGGCGCAGGGGGTCGCCTACGAGCAGTACTTC
TRBV9	TRBD2	TRBJ2-1	NA	CASSVDSSGSYNEQFF	TGTGCCAGCAGCGTAGATTCTAGCGGGTCCTACAATGAGCAGTTCTTC
TRBV30	TRBD1	TRBJ1-2	NA	CAWTTGDGYTF	TGTGCCTGGACGACAGGGGATGGCTACACCTTC
TRBV29-1	NA	TRBJ1-2	NA	CSVEEEGVRDYGYTF	TGCAGCGTTGAAGAGGAGGGAGTGAGGGACTATGGCTACACCTTC
TRBV13	NA	TRBJ1-5	NA	CAGSTLLGPQHF	TGTGCCGGCAGCACTCTTCTGGGGCCCCAGCATTTT
TRBV2	NA	TRBJ1-2	few	CASSEGWGHGYTF	TGTGCCAGCAGTGAAGGTTGGGGGCATGGCTACACCTTC
TRBV6-2/TRBV6-3	NA	TRBJ2-6	NA	CATWDRGSGANVLTF	TGTGCCACCTGGGACCGGGGCTCTGGGGCCAACGTCCTGACTTTC
TRBV7-3	NA	TRBJ1-1	NA	CASSYRTVEAFF	TGTGCCAGCAGCTACCGGACGGTCGAAGCTTTCTTT
TRBV11-2	TRBD1	TRBJ1-2	once	CASSSKRTGGGYGYTF	TGTGCCAGCAGCTCTAAACGGACAGGGGGCGGCTATGGCTACACCTTC
TRBV27	TRBD2	TRBJ2-1	NA	CASSPDWTSLPEQFF	TGTGCCAGCAGTCCCGACTGGACTAGTTTACCTGAGCAGTTCTTC
TRBV27	NA	TRBJ2-1	few	CASSLSPRVFEQFF	TGTGCCAGCAGTTTAAGCCCAAGGGTTTTTGAGCAGTTCTTC
TRBV20-1	NA	TRBJ2-6	NA	CSAREGVSGANVLTF	TGCAGTGCTAGAGAGGGGGTCTCTGGGGCCAACGTCCTGACTTTC
TRBV29-1	NA	TRBJ1-1	NA	CSVLGGNFLRVDEAFF	TGCAGCGTTCTCGGGGGGAATTTTTTACGGGTTGATGAAGCTTTCTTT
TRBV4-3	TRBD2	TRBJ2-3	NA	CASSRGASGSTDTQYF	TGCGCCAGCAGCCGTGGGGCTAGCGGGTCAACAGATACGCAGTATTTT
TRBV6-2/TRBV6-3	NA	TRBJ1-5	NA	CASSLRDSSLSNQPQHF	TGTGCCAGCAGCCTCCGGGACTCATCTCTTAGCAATCAGCCCCAGCATTTT
TRBV5-1	TRBD1	TRBJ2-7	NA	CACSYGTVPSTYEQYF	TGCGCCTGCAGCTATGGGACAGTACCTTCGACCTACGAGCAGTACTTC
TRBV9	NA	TRBJ1-2	NA	CASSVTPGLIYGYTF	TGTGCCAGCAGCGTAACCCCAGGACTGATCTATGGCTACACCTTC
TRBV15	NA	TRBJ2-3	few	CATSRDELAGPSTDTQYF	TGTGCCACCAGCAGAGATGAGTTGGCAGGGCCTAGCACAGATACGCAGTATTTT
TRBV15	NA	TRBJ2-2	NA	CATSSTGHYTGERFF	TGTGCCACCAGCAGCACGGGACATTACACCGGGGAGCGGTTTTTT
TRBV5-7	TRBD1	TRBJ2-4	many	CASSPGTGVIAKNIQYF	TGTGCCAGCAGCCCTGGGACAGGGGTCATAGCCAAAAACATTCAGTACTTC
TRBV15	NA	TRBJ1-1	NA	CATSKYRDGSTEAFF	TGTGCCACCAGCAAGTACAGGGATGGGAGCACTGAAGCTTTCTTT
TRBV5-5	NA	TRBJ1-5	NA	CASSSEGRSNQPQHF	TGTGCCAGCAGCTCGGAAGGACGGAGCAATCAGCCCCAGCATTTT
TRBV7-2	NA	TRBJ2-7	many	CASRSGHVYEQYF	TGTGCCAGCAGATCGGGACATGTTTACGAGCAGTACTTC
TRBV7-2	NA	TRBJ2-7	NA	CTSSLDLYGPFYEQYF	TGTACCAGCAGCTTAGATTTATATGGGCCGTTCTACGAGCAGTACTTC